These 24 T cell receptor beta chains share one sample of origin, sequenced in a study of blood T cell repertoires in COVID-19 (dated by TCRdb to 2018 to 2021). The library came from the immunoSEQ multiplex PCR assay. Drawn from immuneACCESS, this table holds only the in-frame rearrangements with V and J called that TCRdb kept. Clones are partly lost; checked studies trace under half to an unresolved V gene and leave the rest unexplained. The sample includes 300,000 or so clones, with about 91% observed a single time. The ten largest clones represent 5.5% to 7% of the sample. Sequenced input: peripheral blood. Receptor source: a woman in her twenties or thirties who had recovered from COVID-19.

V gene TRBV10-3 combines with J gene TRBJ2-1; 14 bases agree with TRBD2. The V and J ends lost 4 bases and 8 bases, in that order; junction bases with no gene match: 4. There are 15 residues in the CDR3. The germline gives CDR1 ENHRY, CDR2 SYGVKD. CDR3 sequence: CAISGTSGGLYEQFF. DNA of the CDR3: TGTGCCATCAGTGGGACTAGCGGGGGGCTCTATGAGCAGTTCTTC.

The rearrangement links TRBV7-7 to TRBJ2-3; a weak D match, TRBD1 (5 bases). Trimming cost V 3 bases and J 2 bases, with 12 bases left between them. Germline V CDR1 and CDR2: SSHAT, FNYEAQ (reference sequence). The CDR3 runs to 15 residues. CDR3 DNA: TGTGCCAGCAGCTTTTCACAGGACAACACAGATACGCAGTATTTT. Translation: CASSFSQDNTDTQYF.

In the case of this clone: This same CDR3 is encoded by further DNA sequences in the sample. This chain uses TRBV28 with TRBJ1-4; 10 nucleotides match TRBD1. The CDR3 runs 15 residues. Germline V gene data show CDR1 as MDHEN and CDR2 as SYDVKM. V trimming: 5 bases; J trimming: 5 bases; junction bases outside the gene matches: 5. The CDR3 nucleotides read TGTGCCAGCAGTAGGCCGGGACAGGGGAATGAAAAACTGTTTTTT. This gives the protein CASSRPGQGNEKLFF. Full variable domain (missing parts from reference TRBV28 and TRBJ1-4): DVKVTQSSRYLVKRTGEKVFLECVQDMDHENMFWYRQDPGLGLRLIYFSYDVKMKEKGDIPEGYSVSREKKERFSLILESASTNQTSMYLCASSRPGQGNEKLFFGSGTQLSVL.

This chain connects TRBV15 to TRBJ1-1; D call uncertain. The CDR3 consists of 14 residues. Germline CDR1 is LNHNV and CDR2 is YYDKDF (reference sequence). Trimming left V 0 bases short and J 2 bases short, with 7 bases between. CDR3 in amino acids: CATSRDPGNTEAFF. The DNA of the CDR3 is TGTGCCACCAGCAGAGATCCGGGAAACACTGAAGCTTTCTTT.

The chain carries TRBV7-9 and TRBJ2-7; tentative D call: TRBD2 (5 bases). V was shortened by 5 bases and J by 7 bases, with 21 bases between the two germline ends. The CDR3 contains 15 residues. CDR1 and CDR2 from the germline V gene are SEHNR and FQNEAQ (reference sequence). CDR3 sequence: CASSPRESFTLEQYF. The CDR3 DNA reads TGTGCCAGCAGCCCAAGGGAGTCCTTTACGCTAGAGCAGTACTTC.

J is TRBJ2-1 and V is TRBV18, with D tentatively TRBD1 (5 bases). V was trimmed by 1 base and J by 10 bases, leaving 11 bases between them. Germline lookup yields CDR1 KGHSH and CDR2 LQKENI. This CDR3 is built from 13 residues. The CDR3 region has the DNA TGTGCCAGCTCACCACAGACAGTAGCCGAGCAGTTCTTC. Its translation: CASSPQTVAEQFF.

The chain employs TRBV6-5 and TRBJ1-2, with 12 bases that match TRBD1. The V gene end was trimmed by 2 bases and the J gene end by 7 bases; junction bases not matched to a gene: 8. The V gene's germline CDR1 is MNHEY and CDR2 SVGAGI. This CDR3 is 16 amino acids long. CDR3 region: CASSYGMGQGAGGYTF. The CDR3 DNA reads TGTGCCAGCAGTTACGGGATGGGACAGGGGGCGGGTGGCTACACCTTC.

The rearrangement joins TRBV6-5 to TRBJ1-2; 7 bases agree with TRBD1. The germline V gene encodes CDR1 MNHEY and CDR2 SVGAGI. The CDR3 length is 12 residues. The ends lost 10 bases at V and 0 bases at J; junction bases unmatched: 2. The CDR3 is CATQGTNYGYTF. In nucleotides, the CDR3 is TGTGCCACACAGGGGACTAACTATGGCTACACCTTC.

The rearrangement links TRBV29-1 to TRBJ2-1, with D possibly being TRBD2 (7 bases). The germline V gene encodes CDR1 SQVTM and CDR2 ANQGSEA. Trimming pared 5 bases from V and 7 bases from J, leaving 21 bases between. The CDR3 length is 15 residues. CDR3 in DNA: TGCAGCGTTCCCAGATTTTCGGGGGGCGGGAATGAGCAGTTCTTC. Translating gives CSVPRFSGGGNEQFF.

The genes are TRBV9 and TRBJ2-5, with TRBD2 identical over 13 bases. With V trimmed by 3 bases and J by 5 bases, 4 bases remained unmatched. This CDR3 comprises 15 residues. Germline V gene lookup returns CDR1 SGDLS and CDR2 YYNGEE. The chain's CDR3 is CASSGGLAGLETQYF. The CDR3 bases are TGTGCCAGCAGCGGGGGACTAGCGGGGCTTGAGACCCAGTACTTC.

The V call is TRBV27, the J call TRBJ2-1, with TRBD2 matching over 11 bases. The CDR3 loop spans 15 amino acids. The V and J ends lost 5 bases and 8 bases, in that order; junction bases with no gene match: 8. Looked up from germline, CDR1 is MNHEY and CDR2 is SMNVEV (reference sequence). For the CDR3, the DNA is TGTGCCAGCAGTCTTAGCGGGGGGGCAGTAGATGAGCAGTTCTTC. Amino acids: CASSLSGGAVDEQFF.

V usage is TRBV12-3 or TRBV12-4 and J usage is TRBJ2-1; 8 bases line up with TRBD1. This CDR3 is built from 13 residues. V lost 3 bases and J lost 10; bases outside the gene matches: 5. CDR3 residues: CASSFQGAGEQFF. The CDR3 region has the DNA TGTGCCAGCAGTTTCCAGGGGGCGGGGGAGCAGTTCTTC.

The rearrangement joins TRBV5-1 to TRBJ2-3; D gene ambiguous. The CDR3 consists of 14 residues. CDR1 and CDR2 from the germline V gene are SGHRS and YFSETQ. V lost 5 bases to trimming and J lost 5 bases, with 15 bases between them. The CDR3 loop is CASRAARSRDTQYF. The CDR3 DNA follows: TGCGCCAGCAGGGCAGCGAGGAGTAGAGATACGCAGTATTTT.

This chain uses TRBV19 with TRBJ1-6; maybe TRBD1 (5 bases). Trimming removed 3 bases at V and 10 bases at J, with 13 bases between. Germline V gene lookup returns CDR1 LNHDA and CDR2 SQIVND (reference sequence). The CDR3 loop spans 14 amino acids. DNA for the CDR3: TGTGCCAGTAGTATTCGTGGGGGAGGATCACCCCTCCACTTT. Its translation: CASSIRGGGSPLHF.

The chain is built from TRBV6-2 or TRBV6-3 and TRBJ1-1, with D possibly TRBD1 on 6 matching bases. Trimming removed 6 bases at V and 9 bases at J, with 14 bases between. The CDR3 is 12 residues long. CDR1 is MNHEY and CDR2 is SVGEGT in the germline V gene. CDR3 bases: TGTGCCAGCAGCCCCTTAGGGACAAAAGCTTTCTTT. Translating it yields CASSPLGTKAFF.

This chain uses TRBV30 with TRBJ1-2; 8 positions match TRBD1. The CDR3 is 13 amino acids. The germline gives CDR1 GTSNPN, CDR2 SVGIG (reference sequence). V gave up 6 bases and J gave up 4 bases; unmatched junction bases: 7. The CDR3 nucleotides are TGTGCCTGCTGGGTGCAGGGGGCCTATGGCTACACCTTC. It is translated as CACWVQGAYGYTF.

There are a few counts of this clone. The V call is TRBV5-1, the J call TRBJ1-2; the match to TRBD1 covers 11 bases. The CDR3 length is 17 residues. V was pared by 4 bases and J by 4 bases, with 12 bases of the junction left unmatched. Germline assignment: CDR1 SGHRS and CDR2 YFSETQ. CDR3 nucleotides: TGCGCCAGCAGCGTCGGACAGGGGGCCCAATCAATCTATGGCTACACCTTC. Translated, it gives CASSVGQGAQSIYGYTF.

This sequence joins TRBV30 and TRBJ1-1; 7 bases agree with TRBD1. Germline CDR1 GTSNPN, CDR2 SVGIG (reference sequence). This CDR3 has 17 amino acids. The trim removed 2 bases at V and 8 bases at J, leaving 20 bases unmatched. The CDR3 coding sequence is TGTGCCTGGAGTAACTCCCGGACAGGTTCGTTTTCGGCGGAAGCTTTCTTT. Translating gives CAWSNSRTGSFSAEAFF.

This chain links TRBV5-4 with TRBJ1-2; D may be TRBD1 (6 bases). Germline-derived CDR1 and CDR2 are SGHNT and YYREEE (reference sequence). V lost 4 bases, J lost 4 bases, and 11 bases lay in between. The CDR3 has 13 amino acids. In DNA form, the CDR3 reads TGTGCCAGCAGCGAAACAGGGAGCTATGGCTACACCTTC. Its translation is CASSETGSYGYTF.

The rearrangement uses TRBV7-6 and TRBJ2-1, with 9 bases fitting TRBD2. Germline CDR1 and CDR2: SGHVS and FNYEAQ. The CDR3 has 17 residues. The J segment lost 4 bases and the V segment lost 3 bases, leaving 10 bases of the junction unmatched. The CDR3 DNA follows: TGTGCCAGCAGCTTGCACCGTATCAGCGGGAGGTACAATGAGCAGTTCTTC. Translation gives CASSLHRISGRYNEQFF.

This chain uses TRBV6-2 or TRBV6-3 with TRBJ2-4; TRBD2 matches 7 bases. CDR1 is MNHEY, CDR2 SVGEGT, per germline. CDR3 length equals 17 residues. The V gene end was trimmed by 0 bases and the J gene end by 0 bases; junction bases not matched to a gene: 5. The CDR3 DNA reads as TGTGCCAGCAGTTACTCCCGGGGGGAGGAAGCCAAAAACATTCAGTACTTC. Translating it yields CASSYSRGEEAKNIQYF.

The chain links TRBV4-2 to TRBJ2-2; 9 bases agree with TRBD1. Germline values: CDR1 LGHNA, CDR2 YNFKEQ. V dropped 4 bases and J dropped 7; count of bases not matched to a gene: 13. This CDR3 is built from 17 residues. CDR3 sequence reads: CASSRTGTGYAGGELFF. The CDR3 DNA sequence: TGTGCCAGCAGCCGGACAGGGACAGGGTATGCGGGCGGGGAGCTGTTTTTT.

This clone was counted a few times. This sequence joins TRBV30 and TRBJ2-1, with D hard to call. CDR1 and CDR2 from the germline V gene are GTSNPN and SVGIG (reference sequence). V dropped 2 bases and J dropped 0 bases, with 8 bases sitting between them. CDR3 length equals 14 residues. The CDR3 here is CAWSRSSSYNEQFF. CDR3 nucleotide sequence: TGTGCCTGGAGTCGGTCGAGCTCCTACAATGAGCAGTTCTTC. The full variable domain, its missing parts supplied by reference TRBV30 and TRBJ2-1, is SQTIHQWPATLVQPVGSPLSLECTVEGTSNPNLYWYRQAAGRGLQLLFYSVGIGQISSEVPQNLSASRPQDRQFILSSKKLLLSDSGFYLCAWSRSSSYNEQFFGPGTRLTVL.

DNA for the CDR3: TGTGCCAGCAGTTCCAGGGTTCCCAATGAGCAGTTCTTC. Translated, it gives CASSSRVPNEQFF. J is TRBJ2-1 and V is TRBV28; maybe TRBD1 (5 bases). Per germline, CDR1 MDHEN and CDR2 SYDVKM. The CDR3 spans 13 residues. V was clipped by 4 bases and J by 6 bases, with 10 bases between them.